This T cell receptor (beta chain) emerged from a study of CD8+ T cells in alopecia areata. There are a few counts of this clone. cDNA reverse transcribed from extracted RNA served as the sequencing template. Only in-frame clones appear in the TCRdb table, and some are missing; sequencing was by immunoSEQ multiplex PCR. This table has some 200,000 clones, roughly 53% appearing once. Treatment: oral pan-JAK inhibitor, 5-10 mg twice daily. This material consisted of CD8+ T cells sorted from blood, taken at week 24, from a patient treated with tofacitinib. The clonotype comes from a human donor with alopecia areata.

DNA of the CDR3: TGTGCCAGCACCGGGACTTCACAAGAGACCCAGTACTTC. This codes for CASTGTSQETQYF. This chain links TRBV6-5 with TRBJ2-5, with D possibly being TRBD2 (6 bases). This CDR3 spans 13 amino acids. The germline V gene has CDR1 MNHEY and CDR2 SVGAGI. Between the trimmed V and J ends, which lost 7 bases and 2 bases, there was a span of 11 bases.